These 23 T cell receptor beta chains were all obtained from the same sample, sequenced in a study of vaccination effects on CD4 cells after COVID-19. These receptors lack a known antigen. Before any sequencing was done, the ViraFEST assay used viral peptide pools to expand antigen-specific CD4+ T cells. Around day 10 of culture, CD4+ T cells were separated out. Nucleocapsid antibody tests were negative, and the vaccine recipients had no prior SARS-CoV-2 infection. Only in-frame clones appear in the TCRdb table, and some are missing; sequencing was by immunoSEQ multiplex PCR. The data show roughly 41,000 clones, roughly 70% seen once. The sample here was CD4+ T cells from PBMCs cultured with HCoV-OC43 spike peptides, taken before COVID-19 vaccination. The subset was: HCoV-OC43 spike overlapping peptide pool stimulation. All receptors come from a human donor who received a COVID-19 vaccine.

The chain carries TRBV3-1 (or the pseudogene TRBV3-2) and TRBJ1-2; 10 nucleotides align to TRBD1. V shed 1 base and J 7 bases; nucleotides not matched to a gene: 3. The CDR3 length is 14 residues. CDR1 and CDR2 (germline): LGHDT, YNNKEL (reference sequence). CDR3 sequence (DNA): TGTGCCAGCAGCCAAGGACAGGGGGCGCTTGGCTACACCTTC. This codes for CASSQGQGALGYTF.

The rearrangement joins TRBV14 to TRBJ2-3; TRBD2 might be the D (5 bases). Germline CDR1 reads SGHDN; CDR2 reads FVKESK. Trimming removed 1 base at V and 5 bases at J, with 7 bases between. There are 13 residues in the CDR3. CDR3 loop: CASSQVRGDTQYF. For the CDR3, the DNA is TGTGCCAGCAGCCAAGTCCGGGGAGATACGCAGTATTTT. Filled out from reference TRBV14 and TRBJ2-3, the complete variable domain reads EAGVTQFPSHSVIEKGQTVTLRCDPISGHDNLYWYRRVMGKEIKFLLHFVKESKQDESGMPNNRFLAERTGGTYSTLKVQPAELEDSGVYFCASSQVRGDTQYFGPGTRLTVL.

V gene TRBV5-8 combines with J gene TRBJ1-5; D gene uncertain. Germline V CDR1 and CDR2: SGHTS, YDEGEE. The CDR3 contains 16 residues. The V end lost 1 base, the J end lost 5 bases, and 16 bases lay between the germline ends. CDR3 DNA sequence: TGTGCCAGCAGCTTGATCGGTAACGGGTTGTATCAGCCCCAGCATTTT. Its translation: CASSLIGNGLYQPQHF.

Written as DNA, the CDR3 is TGTGCCAGCAGCGTAGGGCAGGGCACCGGGGAGCTGTTTTTT. Encoded protein: CASSVGQGTGELFF. V and J are TRBV9 and TRBJ2-2; a weak D match, TRBD1 (5 bases). With 0 bases removed from V and 4 bases from J, the gap between germline ends came to 7 bases. Germline V gene sequence: CDR1 SGDLS, CDR2 YYNGEE. The CDR3 extends over 14 amino acids.

As concerns this clone: One end of the junction varies from germline; a read error may be responsible. This chain connects TRBV5-8 to TRBJ2-3, with 14 nucleotides matching TRBD2. CDR1 SGHTS and CDR2 YDEGEE come from the germline V gene. The CDR3 is 13 amino acids. DNA for the CDR3: TGTGCCAGCAGCTCTTACGGGACTAGCGGGGGCCCTTTT. As protein: CASSSYGTSGGPF.

The genes are TRBV7-2 and TRBJ2-3, with 8 bases matching TRBD2. The germline gives CDR1 SGHTA, CDR2 FQGNSA. CDR3 length: 17 amino acids. V lost 7 bases to trimming and J lost 0 bases; unmatched junction nucleotides: 12. CDR3: CASIQRGGGPSTDTQYF. CDR3 nucleotides: TGTGCCAGCATACAGAGGGGCGGGGGGCCGAGCACAGATACGCAGTATTTT.

The chain combines TRBV4-2 with TRBJ2-7; D gene ambiguous. The CDR3 covers 15 residues. Germline V CDR1 and CDR2: LGHNA, YNFKEQ. With 2 bases removed from V and 4 bases from J, the gap between germline ends came to 15 bases. The CDR3, as DNA: TGTGCCAGCAGCCAACCGGACGGACGGACGTACGAGCAGTACTTC. Its protein is CASSQPDGRTYEQYF.

J is TRBJ2-7 and V is TRBV11-2; D is ambiguous. CDR3 size: 12 residues. In germline, CDR1 is SGHAT, CDR2 FQNNGV. The V gene lost 0 bases and the J gene lost 3 bases, with 3 bases spanning the gap. The DNA for the CDR3 is TGTGCCAGCAGCTTAGATAGCTACGAGCAGTACTTC. Its protein product is CASSLDSYEQYF.

The genes are TRBV10-1 and TRBJ2-7; D is possibly TRBD1 (6 bases). Germline V CDR1 and CDR2: WNHNN, SYGVQD (reference sequence). The CDR3 covers 13 residues. Trimming pared 6 bases from V and 3 bases from J, leaving 12 bases between. The CDR3 DNA reads as TGCGCCAGCAGAGGACAGCCCTTCTACGAGCAGTACTTC. Amino acids: CASRGQPFYEQYF.

V is TRBV2 and J is TRBJ2-1, with TRBD2 matching over 12 bases. Germline CDR1 is SNHLY and CDR2 is FYNNEI. The V segment lost 6 bases and the J segment 3 bases; nucleotides outside the gene matches: 3. The CDR3 spans 15 residues. The CDR3 spells CASRTTSGSYNEQFF. For the CDR3, the DNA is TGTGCCAGCAGGACGACTAGCGGGAGCTACAATGAGCAGTTCTTC.

The V call is TRBV28, the J call TRBJ1-6; no clear D gene. CDR3 length: 16 amino acids. Germline V gene lookup returns CDR1 MDHEN and CDR2 SYDVKM. V was cut by 6 bases and J by 0 bases, with 12 bases left in between. CDR3 sequence reads: CASRIRTSSYNSPLHF. DNA for the CDR3: TGTGCCAGCAGGATCAGGACTAGCTCCTATAATTCACCCCTCCACTTT.

This sequence joins TRBV10-3 and TRBJ2-2; D may correspond to TRBD1 or TRBD2 (5 bases each). The germline V and J ends were trimmed by 0 bases and 0 bases, with 8 bases remaining between them. The germline V gene encodes CDR1 ENHRY and CDR2 SYGVKD. The CDR3 is 16 residues long. CDR3 coding DNA: TGTGCCATCAGTGAGTCGGGGACGACGAACACCGGGGAGCTGTTTTTT. Translation: CAISESGTTNTGELFF.

This clone was counted only a few times. The V call is TRBV6-5, the J call TRBJ1-1, with a possible D match to TRBD1 (6 bases). V shed 8 bases and J shed 1 base, with 17 bases lying between them. The length of the CDR3 is 15 residues. The V gene's germline CDR1 is MNHEY and CDR2 SVGAGI. The CDR3 region has the DNA TGTGCCAGCCCGGGACGGCCAGGGGAGAACACTGAAGCTTTCTTT. Protein: CASPGRPGENTEAFF.

The J gene is TRBJ1-1, the V gene TRBV19, with D possibly TRBD1 on 5 matching bases. Germline CDR1 reads LNHDA; CDR2 reads SQIVND (reference sequence). V lost 5 bases and J lost 4, with 17 bases in between. The CDR3 spans 15 residues. The CDR3 sequence: CASSAGTTQSTEAFF. CDR3 coding DNA: TGTGCCAGTAGTGCCGGGACCACCCAAAGCACTGAAGCTTTCTTT. Filled out from reference TRBV19 and TRBJ1-1, the complete variable domain reads DGGITQSPKYLFRKEGQNVTLSCEQNLNHDAMYWYRQDPGQGLRLIYYSQIVNDFQKGDIAEGYSVSREKKESFPLTVTSAQKNPTAFYLCASSAGTTQSTEAFFGQGTRLTVV.

The V and J genes are TRBV21-1 and TRBJ2-7. TRBV21-1 is deemed a pseudogene. The CDR3 sequence is 14 residues long. The DNA for the CDR3 is TGTGCCAGCAGCGAAGCCGGCAGAGTCTACGAGCAGTACTTC. This codes for CASSEAGRVYEQYF.

The chain combines TRBV14 with TRBJ1-2, with D tentatively TRBD1 (6 bases). The CDR3 extends over 12 amino acids. V gave up 8 bases and J gave up 7 bases, with 14 bases separating them. Germline V gene data show CDR1 as SGHDN and CDR2 as FVKESK. CDR3 in amino acids: CASGRGGGGYTF. The CDR3 region has the DNA TGTGCCAGCGGCAGGGGTGGCGGTGGCTACACCTTC.

The V gene is TRBV27, the J gene TRBJ2-3; tentative D call: TRBD2 (5 bases). Germline CDR1 and CDR2: MNHEY and SMNVEV (reference sequence). The CDR3 has 14 amino acids. The germline V and J ends were trimmed by 1 base and 3 bases, with 8 bases remaining between them. The CDR3 spells CASSLYRGTDTQYF. The CDR3 DNA reads TGTGCCAGCAGTTTATATCGGGGTACAGATACGCAGTATTTT.

The rearrangement uses TRBV3-1 (or the pseudogene TRBV3-2) and TRBJ2-2; 7 bases line up with TRBD2. V trimming: 3 bases; J trimming: 7 bases; junction bases outside the gene matches: 8. In germline, CDR1 is LGHDT, CDR2 YNNKEL (reference sequence). The CDR3 spans 15 residues. This chain's CDR3 is CASSQAGLINGELFF. CDR3 coding DNA: TGTGCCAGCAGCCAGGCGGGACTAATTAACGGGGAGCTGTTTTTT.

This clone was seen only a few times. The chain uses TRBV20-1 and TRBJ1-2; D is uncertain. This CDR3 spans 14 amino acids. Trimming took off 3 bases at V and 0 bases at J, with 11 bases between the two ends. Germline V gene sequence: CDR1 DFQATT, CDR2 SNEGSKA (reference sequence). The CDR3, as DNA: TGCAGTGCTAGTCGGACGTATGCTAACTATGGCTACACCTTC. It encodes CSASRTYANYGYTF.

This clone was recorded a few times. This rearrangement joins TRBV5-4 to TRBJ1-1, with D possibly being TRBD1 (5 bases). V was trimmed by 4 bases and J by 1 base, leaving 8 bases between them. There are 13 residues in the CDR3. The V gene's germline CDR1 is SGHNT and CDR2 YYREEE (reference sequence). The CDR3 reads CASSPDKNTEAFF. The DNA of the CDR3 is TGTGCCAGCAGCCCGGACAAGAACACTGAAGCTTTCTTT. Full variable domain (missing parts from reference TRBV5-4 and TRBJ1-1): ETGVTQSPTHLIKTRGQQVTLRCSSQSGHNTVSWYQQALGQGPQFIFQYYREEENGRGNFPPRFSGLQFPNYSSELNVNALELDDSALYLCASSPDKNTEAFFGQGTRLTVV.

This chain links TRBV3-1 (or the pseudogene TRBV3-2) with TRBJ1-1; tentative D call: TRBD1 (5 bases). The V gene lost 4 bases and the J gene lost 4 bases, with 10 bases spanning the gap. This CDR3 has 13 residues. The germline V gene has CDR1 LGHDT and CDR2 YNNKEL (reference sequence). The CDR3 sequence: CASSLGARTEAFF. DNA for the CDR3: TGTGCCAGCAGCCTCGGGGCACGCACTGAAGCTTTCTTT.

The rearrangement uses TRBV14 and TRBJ1-4; 7 bases align to TRBD1. Per germline, CDR1 SGHDN and CDR2 FVKESK. V lost 0 bases and J lost 7; bases outside the gene matches: 17. This CDR3 is built from 19 residues. CDR3 residues: CASSQDRGGGVSLGEKLFF. CDR3 bases: TGTGCCAGCAGCCAAGATCGGGGAGGGGGCGTAAGTTTAGGTGAAAAACTGTTTTTT.

V usage is TRBV7-9 and J usage is TRBJ2-2, with D unclear. The germline gives CDR1 SEHNR, CDR2 FQNEAQ (reference sequence). V lost 3 bases and J 2 bases, leaving 4 bases between the germline ends. The CDR3 extends over 13 amino acids. CDR3 nucleotide sequence: TGTGCCAGCAGCTTGTTTAACACCGGGGAGCTGTTTTTT. It codes for CASSLFNTGELFF. The whole variable domain, filled in from reference TRBV7-9 and TRBJ2-2, reads DTGVSQNPRHKITKRGQNVTFRCDPISEHNRLYWYRQTLGQGPEFLTYFQNEAQLEKSRLLSDRFSAERPKGSFSTLEIQRTEQGDSAMYLCASSLFNTGELFFGEGSRLTVL.